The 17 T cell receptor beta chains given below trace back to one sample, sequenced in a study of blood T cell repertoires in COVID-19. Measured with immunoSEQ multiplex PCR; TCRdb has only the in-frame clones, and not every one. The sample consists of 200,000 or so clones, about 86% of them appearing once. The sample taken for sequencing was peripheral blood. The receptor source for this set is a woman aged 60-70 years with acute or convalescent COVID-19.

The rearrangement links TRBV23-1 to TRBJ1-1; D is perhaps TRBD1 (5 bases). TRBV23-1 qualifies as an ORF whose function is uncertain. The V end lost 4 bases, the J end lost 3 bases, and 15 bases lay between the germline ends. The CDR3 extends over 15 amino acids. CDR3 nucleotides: TGCGCCAGCAGTCGGGTTTGGGGGGGAGACACTGAAGCTTTCTTT. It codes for CASSRVWGGDTEAFF.

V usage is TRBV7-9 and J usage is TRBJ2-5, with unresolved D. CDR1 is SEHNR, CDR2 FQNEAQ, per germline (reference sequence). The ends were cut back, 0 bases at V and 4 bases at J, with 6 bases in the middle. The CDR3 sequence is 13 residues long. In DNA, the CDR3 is TGTGCCAGCAGCTTAGCGGGCGCAGAGACCCAGTACTTC. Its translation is CASSLAGAETQYF.

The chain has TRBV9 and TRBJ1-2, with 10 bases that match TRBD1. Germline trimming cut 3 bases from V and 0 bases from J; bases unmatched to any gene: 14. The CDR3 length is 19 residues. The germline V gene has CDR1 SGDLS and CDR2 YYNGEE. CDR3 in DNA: TGTGCCAGCAGCGATCGAATGGGGACAGGGGATATGGCTAACTATGGCTACACCTTC. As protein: CASSDRMGTGDMANYGYTF.

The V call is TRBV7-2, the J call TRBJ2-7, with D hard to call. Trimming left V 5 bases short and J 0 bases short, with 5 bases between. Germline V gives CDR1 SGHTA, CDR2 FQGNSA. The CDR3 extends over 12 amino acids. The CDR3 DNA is TGTGCCAGCAGCCGGAGCTCCTACGAGCAGTACTTC. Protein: CASSRSSYEQYF.

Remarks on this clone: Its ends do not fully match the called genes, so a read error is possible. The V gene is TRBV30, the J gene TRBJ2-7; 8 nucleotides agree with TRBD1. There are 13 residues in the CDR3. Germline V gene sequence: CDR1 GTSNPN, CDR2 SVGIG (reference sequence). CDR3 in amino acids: CAWSANPGTGGLF. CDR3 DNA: TGTGCCTGGAGTGCTAACCCCGGGACAGGCGGACTCTTC.

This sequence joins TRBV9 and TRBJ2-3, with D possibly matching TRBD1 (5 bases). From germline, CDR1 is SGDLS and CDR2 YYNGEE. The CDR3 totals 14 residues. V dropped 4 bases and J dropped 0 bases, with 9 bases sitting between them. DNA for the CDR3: TGTGCCAGCAGCCCACAGGACAGCACAGATACGCAGTATTTT. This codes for CASSPQDSTDTQYF.

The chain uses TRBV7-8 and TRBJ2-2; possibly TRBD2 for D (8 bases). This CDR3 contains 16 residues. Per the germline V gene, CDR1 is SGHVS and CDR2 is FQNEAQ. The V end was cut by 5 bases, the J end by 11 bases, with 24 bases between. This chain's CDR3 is CASSEKAGTRGLELFF. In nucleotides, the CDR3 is TGTGCCAGCAGCGAAAAAGCCGGGACTAGGGGGCTTGAGCTGTTTTTT.

The CDR3 region has the DNA TGTGCCAGTAGTCGGGAGATCTCTGGAAACACCATATATTTT. Its translation: CASSREISGNTIYF. The rearrangement uses TRBV19 and TRBJ1-3; no clear D. CDR3 length: 14 amino acids. Germline lookup yields CDR1 LNHDA and CDR2 SQIVND (reference sequence). V gave up 5 bases and J gave up 0 bases, with 8 bases separating them.

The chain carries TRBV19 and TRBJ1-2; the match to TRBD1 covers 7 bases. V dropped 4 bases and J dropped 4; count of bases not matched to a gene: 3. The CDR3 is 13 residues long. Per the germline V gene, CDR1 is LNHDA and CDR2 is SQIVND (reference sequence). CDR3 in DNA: TGTGCCAGTAGTAACAGGGGAGCCTATGGCTACACCTTC. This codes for CASSNRGAYGYTF.

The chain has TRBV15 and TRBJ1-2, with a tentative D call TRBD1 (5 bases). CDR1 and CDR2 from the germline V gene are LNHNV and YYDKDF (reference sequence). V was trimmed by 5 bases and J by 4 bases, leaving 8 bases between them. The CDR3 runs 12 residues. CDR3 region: CATSDSFYGYTF. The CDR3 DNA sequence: TGTGCCACCAGCGACAGCTTCTATGGCTACACCTTC.

CDR3 sequence reads: CASKIGTGNQPQHF. The CDR3 DNA sequence: TGTGCCAGCAAAATAGGGACAGGTAATCAGCCCCAGCATTTT. The chain links TRBV27 to TRBJ1-5; 8 nucleotides match TRBD1. This CDR3 contains 14 residues. In germline, CDR1 is MNHEY, CDR2 SMNVEV (reference sequence). Trimming cost V 7 bases and J 4 bases; bases outside gene matches: 6.

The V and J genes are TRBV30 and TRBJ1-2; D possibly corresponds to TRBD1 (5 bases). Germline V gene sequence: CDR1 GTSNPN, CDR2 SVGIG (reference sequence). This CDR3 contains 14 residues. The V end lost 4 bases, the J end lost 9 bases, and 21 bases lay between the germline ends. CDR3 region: CAWNGGGPLASYTF. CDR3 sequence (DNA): TGTGCCTGGAACGGGGGTGGACCGCTTGCGAGCTACACCTTC. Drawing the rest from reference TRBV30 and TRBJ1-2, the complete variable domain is SQTIHQWPATLVQPVGSPLSLECTVEGTSNPNLYWYRQAAGRGLQLLFYSVGIGQISSEVPQNLSASRPQDRQFILSSKKLLLSDSGFYLCAWNGGGPLASYTFGSGTRLTVV.

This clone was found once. CDR3 amino acids: CASSRKPGAGGPPGELFF. CDR3 DNA sequence: TGCGCCAGCAGCCGAAAACCCGGTGCGGGGGGCCCGCCCGGGGAGCTGTTTTTT. This chain links TRBV4-3 with TRBJ2-2; 8 nucleotides line up with TRBD2. The CDR3 totals 18 residues. Germline-derived CDR1 and CDR2 are LGHNA and YSLEER. The junction had 16 bases not matched to a gene; V was cut back by 4 bases and J by 6 bases.

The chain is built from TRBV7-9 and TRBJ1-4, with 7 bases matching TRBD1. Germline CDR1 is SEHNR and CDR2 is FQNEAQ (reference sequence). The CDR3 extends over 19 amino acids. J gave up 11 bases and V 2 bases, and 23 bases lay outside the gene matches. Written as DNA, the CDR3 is TGTGCCAGCAGCTTATCGAAAGTCGGGACAGATCCTCCCCTGGGGAAACTGTTTTTT. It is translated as CASSLSKVGTDPPLGKLFF.

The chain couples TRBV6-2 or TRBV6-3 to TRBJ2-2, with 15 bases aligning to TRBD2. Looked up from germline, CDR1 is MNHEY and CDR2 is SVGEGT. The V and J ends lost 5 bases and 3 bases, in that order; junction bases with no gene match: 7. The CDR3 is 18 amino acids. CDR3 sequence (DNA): TGTGCCAGCAGTGATCCCGGACTAGCGGGGGGGGACACCGGGGAGCTGTTTTTT. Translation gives CASSDPGLAGGDTGELFF.

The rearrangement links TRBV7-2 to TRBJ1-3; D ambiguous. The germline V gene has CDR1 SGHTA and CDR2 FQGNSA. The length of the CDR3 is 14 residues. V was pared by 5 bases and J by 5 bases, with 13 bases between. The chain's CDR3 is CASSPGEGRNTIYF. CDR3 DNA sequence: TGTGCCAGCAGCCCTGGGGAGGGCCGAAACACCATATATTTT.

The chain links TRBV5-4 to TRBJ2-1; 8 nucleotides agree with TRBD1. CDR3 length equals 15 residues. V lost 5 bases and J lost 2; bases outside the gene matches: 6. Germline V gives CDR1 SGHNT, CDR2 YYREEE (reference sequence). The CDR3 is CASSLDRAPYNEQFF. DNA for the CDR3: TGTGCCAGCAGTCTGGACAGGGCCCCCTACAATGAGCAGTTCTTC.